This is a list of T cell receptor beta chains from one sample in a study of control samples from healthy donors and cancer patients. Repertoires were generated with immunoSEQ multiplex PCR, while TCRdb's copy carries only in-frame clones and drops some. The sample has roughly 450,000 clones, 80% to 95% seen once. The sample was PBMCs. These TCRs come from a man aged 35-49 years with head and neck cancer. Each CDR3 is given with its conserved first and last residue. Each record gives: J gene, V gene, clone size, D gene, CDR3 protein, CDR3 DNA. A D gene is named only where the DNA matches it firmly. Size tells how often a clone was seen (once, few, many) or the class of an expanded clone, and some rows leave it out.

J: TRBJ2-1; V: TRBV27; size: -; D: -; CDR3: CASSLSLWSPNGYNEQFF; DNA: TGTGCCAGCAGTTTAAGCCTCTGGAGTCCGAACGGCTACAATGAGCAGTTCTTC
J: TRBJ2-7; V: TRBV19; size: -; D: -; CDR3: CASSITGAYEQYF; DNA: TGTGCCAGTAGTATAACCGGGGCCTACGAGCAGTACTTC
J: TRBJ1-2; V: TRBV9; size: -; D: -; CDR3: CASSGTPSGNYGYTF; DNA: TGTGCCAGCAGCGGGACTCCGAGCGGGAACTATGGCTACACCTTC
J: TRBJ2-1; V: TRBV6-2/TRBV6-3; size: -; D: TRBD2; CDR3: CASSRAGPYNEQFF; DNA: TGTGCCAGCAGTAGAGCGGGACCCTACAATGAGCAGTTCTTC
J: TRBJ1-1; V: TRBV5-1; size: few; D: -; CDR3: CASSRVGNTEAFF; DNA: TGCGCCAGCAGCCGGGTGGGGAACACTGAAGCTTTCTTT
J: TRBJ2-5; V: TRBV7-6; size: -; D: TRBD1; CDR3: CASSYLDRGQETQYF; DNA: TGTGCCAGCAGCTACCTCGACAGGGGGCAAGAGACCCAGTACTTC
J: TRBJ2-1; V: TRBV2; size: -; D: TRBD1; CDR3: CASTGQGHYGEQFF; DNA: TGTGCCAGCACCGGACAGGGCCATTACGGTGAGCAGTTCTTC
J: TRBJ2-7; V: TRBV3-1/TRBV3-2; size: -; D: -; CDR3: CASSQDLGLHYEQYF; DNA: TGTGCCAGCAGCCAAGATCTGGGATTACACTACGAGCAGTACTTC
J: TRBJ1-4; V: TRBV5-1; size: -; D: -; CDR3: CASSLAPGRGEKLFF; DNA: TGCGCCAGCAGCTTGGCTCCAGGGAGAGGAGAAAAACTGTTTTTT
J: TRBJ2-1; V: TRBV27; size: -; D: TRBD1; CDR3: CASSPSTGSEQFF; DNA: TGTGCCAGCAGTCCATCGACAGGGAGTGAGCAGTTCTTC
J: TRBJ1-4; V: TRBV6-5; size: -; D: -; CDR3: CASSYRGIATNEKLFF; DNA: TGTGCCAGCAGTTACAGGGGGATTGCAACTAATGAAAAACTGTTTTTT
J: TRBJ1-1; V: TRBV10-3; size: -; D: -; CDR3: CAIIGEGWTEAFF; DNA: TGTGCCATCATTGGGGAGGGTTGGACTGAAGCTTTCTTT
J: TRBJ2-1; V: TRBV11-2; size: -; D: -; CDR3: CASSLALRVDEQFF; DNA: TGTGCCAGCAGCTTAGCCTTGCGGGTCGATGAGCAGTTCTTC
J: TRBJ1-3; V: TRBV19; size: -; D: -; CDR3: CASSRQLDNSGNTIYF; DNA: TGTGCCAGTAGCCGCCAGCTGGATAACTCTGGAAACACCATATATTTT
J: TRBJ1-1; V: TRBV27; size: -; D: TRBD1; CDR3: CASRSETGSEAFF; DNA: TGTGCCAGCAGGTCAGAGACAGGGTCGGAAGCTTTCTTT
J: TRBJ1-1; V: TRBV19; size: -; D: -; CDR3: CASSIISNTEAFF; DNA: TGTGCCAGTAGTATAATTTCGAACACTGAAGCTTTCTTT
J: TRBJ1-1; V: TRBV18; size: -; D: -; CDR3: CASSPGNTEAFF; DNA: TGTGCCAGCTCACCTGGGAACACTGAAGCTTTCTTT
J: TRBJ2-1; V: TRBV5-1; size: few; D: -; CDR3: CASSLSREQFF; DNA: TGCGCCAGCAGCTTGAGTCGGGAGCAGTTCTTC
J: TRBJ1-1; V: TRBV30; size: -; D: -; CDR3: CAWTKGGHGEAFF; DNA: TGTGCCTGGACCAAAGGGGGGCATGGTGAAGCTTTCTTT
J: TRBJ2-3; V: TRBV11-1; size: -; D: -; CDR3: CASSLGVSDTQYF; DNA: TGTGCCAGCAGCTTAGGGGTTTCGGATACGCAGTATTTT
J: TRBJ2-7; V: TRBV11-3; size: -; D: TRBD2; CDR3: CASSSGLAGAEQYF; DNA: TGTGCCAGCAGCTCGGGACTAGCGGGAGCCGAGCAGTACTTC
J: TRBJ2-6; V: TRBV30; size: -; D: -; CDR3: CAWTVGANVLTF; DNA: TGTGCCTGGACAGTAGGGGCCAACGTCCTGACTTTC
J: TRBJ1-6; V: TRBV6-5; size: few; D: TRBD1; CDR3: CASTEGDRVNSPLHF; DNA: TGTGCCAGCACCGAGGGGGACAGGGTTAATTCACCCCTCCACTTT
J: TRBJ1-3; V: TRBV2; size: -; D: -; CDR3: CASRPSGTPGNTIYF; DNA: TGTGCCAGCAGGCCATCAGGGACTCCTGGAAACACCATATATTTT
J: TRBJ1-1; V: TRBV5-1; size: -; D: -; CDR3: CASSRTNTEAFF; DNA: TGCGCCAGCAGTCGGACGAACACTGAAGCTTTCTTT
J: TRBJ2-5; V: TRBV29-1; size: once; D: -; CDR3: CSVGSTGRGETQYF; DNA: TGCAGCGTTGGATCGACAGGGAGGGGAGAGACCCAGTACTTC
J: TRBJ2-2; V: TRBV5-1; size: -; D: -; CDR3: CASSSLGTGELFF; DNA: TGCGCCAGCAGCTCACTAGGCACCGGGGAGCTGTTTTTT
J: TRBJ1-1; V: TRBV3-1/TRBV3-2; size: -; D: -; CDR3: CASREDREAFF; DNA: TGTGCCAGCAGAGAGGACAGAGAAGCTTTCTTT
J: TRBJ1-1; V: TRBV28; size: few; D: TRBD1; CDR3: CASGGQGVSTEAFF; DNA: TGTGCCAGCGGGGGACAGGGGGTCTCCACTGAAGCTTTCTTT
J: TRBJ2-7; V: TRBV5-5; size: -; D: TRBD1; CDR3: CASSQQGPQYF; DNA: TGTGCCAGCAGCCAACAGGGGCCCCAGTACTTC
J: TRBJ2-5; V: TRBV10-3; size: -; D: -; CDR3: CAISESRGGGETQYF; DNA: TGTGCCATCAGTGAGTCAAGAGGGGGAGGGGAGACCCAGTACTTC
J: TRBJ2-7; V: TRBV29-1; size: -; D: -; CDR3: CSVDRDTLDTYEQYF; DNA: TGCAGCGTTGATCGGGACACCCTAGACACCTACGAGCAGTACTTC
J: TRBJ2-5; V: TRBV29-1; size: -; D: -; CDR3: CSVEEGGETQYF; DNA: TGCAGCGTTGAAGAGGGTGGGGAGACCCAGTACTTC
J: TRBJ2-3; V: TRBV5-1; size: -; D: -; CDR3: CASSFAPQGSFSTDTQYF; DNA: TGCGCCAGCAGCTTTGCTCCCCAGGGGTCCTTTAGCACAGATACGCAGTATTTT
J: TRBJ1-1; V: TRBV27; size: -; D: -; CDR3: CASSLLGQMNTEAFF; DNA: TGTGCCAGCAGTTTATTAGGGCAGATGAACACTGAAGCTTTCTTT
J: TRBJ1-1; V: TRBV18; size: -; D: -; CDR3: CASHIAGLNTEAFF; DNA: TGTGCCAGCCACATAGCGGGACTGAACACTGAAGCTTTCTTT
J: TRBJ1-5; V: TRBV6-4; size: -; D: -; CDR3: CASSAGGNQPQHF; DNA: TGTGCCAGCAGTGCAGGCGGGAATCAGCCCCAGCATTTT
J: TRBJ1-2; V: TRBV4-3; size: -; D: TRBD1; CDR3: CASSQTGTGPYGYTF; DNA: TGCGCCAGCAGCCAGACCGGGACAGGGCCCTATGGCTACACCTTC
J: TRBJ2-2; V: TRBV30; size: -; D: TRBD2; CDR3: CAWSRGGNTGELFF; DNA: TGTGCCTGGAGCCGGGGGGGTAACACCGGGGAGCTGTTTTTT
J: TRBJ2-7; V: TRBV5-1; size: -; D: TRBD1; CDR3: CASSRGQVNHEQYF; DNA: TGCGCCAGCAGCCGAGGACAGGTTAACCACGAGCAGTACTTC
J: TRBJ2-1; V: TRBV28; size: -; D: TRBD1; CDR3: CATTGTVSYNEQFF; DNA: TGTGCCACGACAGGGACGGTCTCCTACAATGAGCAGTTCTTC
J: TRBJ2-3; V: TRBV19; size: -; D: TRBD2; CDR3: CASTPGGPDTQYF; DNA: TGTGCCAGTACTCCGGGGGGGCCAGATACGCAGTATTTT
J: TRBJ1-1; V: TRBV4-3; size: -; D: TRBD1; CDR3: CASSQAGIGTDLETEAFF; DNA: TGCGCCAGCAGCCAAGCGGGGATTGGGACAGACCTAGAGACTGAAGCTTTCTTT
J: TRBJ1-1; V: TRBV10-3; size: once; D: -; CDR3: CAISPENTEAFF; DNA: TGTGCCATCTCGCCGGAGAACACTGAAGCTTTCTTT
J: TRBJ1-1; V: TRBV28; size: -; D: -; CDR3: CAARGRSNTEAFF; DNA: TGTGCCGCGCGGGGGCGGTCGAACACTGAAGCTTTCTTT
J: TRBJ2-7; V: TRBV5-1; size: -; D: TRBD1; CDR3: CASSRLRTGVSDEQYF; DNA: TGCGCCAGCAGTAGACTACGGACAGGGGTTTCGGACGAGCAGTACTTC
J: TRBJ1-6; V: TRBV12-3/TRBV12-4; size: -; D: -; CDR3: CASTDGWGSPLHF; DNA: TGTGCCAGCACCGACGGGTGGGGGTCACCCCTCCACTTT
J: TRBJ1-2; V: TRBV24-1; size: -; D: -; CDR3: CATKGRGKDGYTF; DNA: TGTGCCACCAAGGGCAGGGGAAAAGATGGCTACACCTTC
J: TRBJ2-7; V: TRBV7-3; size: -; D: TRBD1; CDR3: CASSPDRDRSYEQYF; DNA: TGTGCCAGCAGCCCCGACAGGGATCGCTCTTACGAGCAGTACTTC
J: TRBJ1-1; V: TRBV18; size: -; D: TRBD1; CDR3: CASSPGQGLTNTEAFF; DNA: TGTGCCAGCTCACCCGGACAGGGATTAACGAACACTGAAGCTTTCTTT